This T cell receptor (beta chain) was obtained from a study of CD8 T cells in Susac syndrome (dated by TCRdb to between 2017 and 2020). Some background on the complete study: Repertoire sequencing was used to test whether CD8+ T cell activation and differentiation in Susac syndrome was antigen driven.

Findings and caveats that apply to the study as a whole: The number of individuals in the TCR sequencing and HLA analysis was acknowledged as relatively small.

Notes on this clonotype: What this receptor recognizes is not known. No much larger clone is present one base from it, and per-base qualities are unavailable.

High-throughput TCR beta sequencing profiled peripheral blood CD8+ and CD4+ T cells from healthy donors, Susac syndrome patients and multiple sclerosis patients. Multiple sclerosis controls were treatment-naive patients with stable or active relapsing-remitting disease fulfilling revised McDonald criteria. CD8+ TEMRA cells were enriched by FACS, while bulk CD8+ and CD4+ T cells were purified by magnetic negative isolation. Blood was drawn into EDTA tubes, processed within 24 hours, and PBMCs were isolated by density gradient centrifugation. PBMCs destined for TCR sequencing were cryopreserved in liquid nitrogen and later thawed in a 37 °C water bath. A purity of at least 90% was achieved for sorted or isolated CD4+, CD8+ and CD8+ TEMRA cells. CDR1 SEHNR and CDR2 FQNEAQ are derived from the germline V gene (reference sequence). V loses 5 bases at its end and J loses 3 bases; junction bases beyond the gene matches: 10. Reading from cysteine to phenylalanine, the CDR3 counts 16 amino acids. The DNA shown is the 48-base CDR3, in frame from base 1.

RNA was extracted with the RNeasy kit and about 0.5 to 1 ug was reverse transcribed using random hexamers. The immunoSEQ multiplex PCR assay, covering 54 Vbeta and 13 Jbeta segments, was used to amplify TCR beta CDR3 regions. PCR amplification bias was corrected by using a synthetic template baseline for primer optimization and computational correction. From the authors' description of their analysis: Reads were assigned to V, D and J genes according to IMGT and analyzed in immunoSEQ Analyzer, with only productive sequences retained. Clonality was calculated as one minus the Shannon entropy normalized by log2 of the number of productive unique sequences. For each patient and control, public and private clones were evaluated within the 100 most prevalent clones. A clone was defined as Susac-specific if it was absent from the healthy and MS cohorts, from some 1,100 published viral clones and from other ImmuneACCESS disease sequences. In TCRdb, the public reads were trimmed at Q25 with fastp and aligned with MiXCR, with productive beta chains retained. CDR3 protein sequences are deduplicated, and each keeps its most common genes and DNA. Here the V and J calls rest on TCRdb's processing, not on the authors' analysis. Across this sample there are 200,000 to 250,000 distinct CDR3 sequences, with 93% seen only once. Of the sample, roughly 0.07% is held by the ten largest clones.

This sequence was found in a human donor with multiple sclerosis. Recombination connected TRBV7-9 to TRBJ2-3, with 8 middle bases fitting TRBD2. Sequenced: CD4+ T cells from PBMCs. This receptor carries the CDR3 CASSPGGTRRTDTQYF. The nucleotide sequence is TGTGCCAGCAGCCCTGGAGGGACTAGAAGGACAGATACGCAGTATTTT.